A single sample is the source of the 28 T cell receptor beta chains below, sequenced in a study of regulatory T cells in long-lasting Graves disease. Researchers made TCR beta libraries by using iRepertoire HTBI primers and running Arm-PCR on CDR3 regions. Using its own MiXCR run on the multiplex PCR reads, TCRdb lists one record per CDR3 protein. The repertoire holds hundreds of thousands of distinct CDR3 sequences, less than 25% seen once, with about a fifth in the top ten. Specified time point: persistent/refractory GD, antithyroid drugs over 5 years with positive TRAb. The authors made the TCR library using RNA they extracted from PBMCs. Sequencing was performed on peripheral blood mononuclear cells (PBMCs), taken when the disease was refractory, from a patient treated with antithyroid drugs. The receptors stem from a female donor with Graves disease.

This clonotype was found a few times. This sequence joins TRBV12-3 or TRBV12-4 and TRBJ2-7; 8 bases align to TRBD1. With V trimmed by 6 bases and J by 4 bases, 26 bases remained unmatched. This CDR3 is 20 amino acids long. The DNA for the CDR3 is TGTGCCAGCAGCCCGACTTTTGGGCAGGGGGCGACTACGGCTAGATACGAGCAGTACTTC. This codes for CASSPTFGQGATTARYEQYF.

This sequence joins TRBV29-1 and TRBJ2-7; tentatively, D is TRBD1 (6 bases). The V and J ends lost 6 bases and 11 bases respectively, with 11 bases between them. CDR3 length: 9 residues. Germline V gene lookup returns CDR1 SQVTM and CDR2 ANQGSEA. CDR3 sequence reads: CSVQSGEYF. The CDR3 coding sequence is TGCAGCGTCCAGTCAGGGGAGTACTTC.

This clonotype was observed at least ten times. V gene TRBV7-2 combines with J gene TRBJ2-7; D gene unclear. V was shortened by 5 bases and J by 1 base, with 12 bases between the two germline ends. This CDR3 contains 14 residues. The germline V gene has CDR1 SGHTA and CDR2 FQGNSA. In DNA, the CDR3 is TGTGCCAGCAGCGAGCCCTGGGGATCCTACGAGCAGTACTTC. Translating it yields CASSEPWGSYEQYF.

This clonotype was picked up many times. This chain joins TRBV7-2 and TRBJ2-5, with D perhaps TRBD1 (6 bases). The CDR3 length is 13 residues. CDR1 SGHTA and CDR2 FQGNSA come from the germline V gene. The V gene lost 2 bases and the J gene lost 4 bases, with 8 bases spanning the gap. This chain's CDR3 is CASSLLGAETQYF. CDR3 sequence (DNA): TGTGCCAGCAGCTTATTGGGGGCAGAGACCCAGTACTTC.

This clonotype occurred once. This may be a read error: a much more frequent sequence differs by one nucleotide. The V and J genes are TRBV7-9 and TRBJ2-7, with TRBD1 matching 7 bases. This CDR3 region has 14 residues. Germline V lookup: CDR1 SEHNR, CDR2 FQNEAQ (reference sequence). The CDR3 DNA reads TGTGCCATCAGCTTAGTACAGGGGTCCTACGAGCAGTACTTC. Its translation is CAISLVQGSYEQYF. The full variable domain, in which reference TRBV7-9 and TRBJ2-7 provide the parts outside the CDR3, is DTGVSQNPRHKITKRGQNVTFRCDPISEHNRLYWYRQTLGQGPEFLTYFQNEAQLEKSRLLSDRFSAERPKGSFSTLEIQRTEQGDSAMYLCAISLVQGSYEQYFGPGTRLTVT.

This clonotype has only a few counts. The chain is built from TRBV19 and TRBJ2-7, with D maybe TRBD1 (6 bases). Per germline, CDR1 LNHDA and CDR2 SQIVND (reference sequence). V was cut by 4 bases and J by 5 bases, with 21 bases left in between. The CDR3 is 16 residues long. The CDR3 spells CASSSPGGSDRNEQYF. CDR3 nucleotides: TGTGCCAGTAGTAGTCCGGGCGGTAGTGACAGGAACGAGCAGTACTTC.

This clonotype was counted ten times or more. The chain has TRBV3-1 and TRBJ1-6; 8 nucleotides match TRBD1. Trimming at V came to 1 base and at J to 9 bases, leaving 2 bases not matched to a gene. CDR1 and CDR2 from the germline V gene are LGHDT and YNNKEL (reference sequence). The CDR3 runs to 14 residues. CDR3 region: CASSQGTGLSPLHF. As DNA, the CDR3 is TGTGCCAGCAGCCAAGGGACAGGGCTTTCACCCCTCCACTTT. The complete variable domain, with remaining parts taken from reference TRBV3-1 and TRBJ1-6, reads DTAVSQTPKYLVTQMGNDKSIKCEQNLGHDTMYWYKQDSKKFLKIMFSYNNKELIINETVPNRFSPKSPDKAHLNLHINSLELGDSAVYFCASSQGTGLSPLHFGNGTRLTVT.

Many counts were recorded for this clonotype. CDR3 sequence reads: CASSLLPEAEAFF. In DNA form, the CDR3 reads TGCGCCAGCAGCTTGCTTCCGGAGGCTGAAGCTTTCTTT. This rearrangement joins TRBV5-1 to TRBJ1-1; no firm D call. Looked up from germline, CDR1 is SGHRS and CDR2 is YFSETQ. This CDR3 has 13 residues. The V end was cut by 1 base, the J end by 6 bases, with 10 bases between. The complete variable domain, with remaining parts taken from reference TRBV5-1 and TRBJ1-1, reads KAGVTQTPRYLIKTRGQQVTLSCSPISGHRSVSWYQQTPGQGLQFLFEYFSETQRNKGNFPGRFSGRQFSNSRSEMNVSTLELGDSALYLCASSLLPEAEAFFGQGTRLTVV.

This clonotype was seen many times. This chain joins TRBV27 and TRBJ2-7, with a possible D match to TRBD2 (6 bases). This CDR3 has 15 residues. V was trimmed by 5 bases and J by 6 bases, leaving 20 bases between them. Germline values: CDR1 MNHEY, CDR2 SMNVEV (reference sequence). Here the CDR3 DNA reads TGTGCCAGCAGTCTTAAGTGGGACTCGTATTTCGAGCAGTACTTC. Its translation is CASSLKWDSYFEQYF.

On this clonotype: This sequence may be a read error, since a much larger clone differs from it by one base. This chain connects TRBV28 to TRBJ1-2; no reliable D call. CDR1 and CDR2 from the germline V gene are MDHEN and SYDVKM. Deletions cut 10 bases from V and 2 bases from J, with 11 bases between. The CDR3 is 12 amino acids. The CDR3 region is CATPRGNYGYTF. The CDR3 DNA reads as TGTGCCACCCCACGAGGAAACTATGGCTACACCTTC.

In its sample, this clonotype was seen many times. The V call is TRBV7-8, the J call TRBJ2-7; 7 bases align to TRBD2. The CDR3 has 14 amino acids. The trim removed 1 base at V and 3 bases at J, leaving 3 bases unmatched. Germline V gene sequence: CDR1 SGHVS, CDR2 FQNEAQ. The CDR3 region is CASSLGAGVYEQYF. The DNA of the CDR3 is TGTGCCAGCAGCTTAGGGGCGGGAGTCTACGAGCAGTACTTC. Variable domain in full (rest from reference TRBV7-8 and TRBJ2-7): GAGVSQSPRYKVAKRGQDVALRCDPISGHVSLFWYQQALGQGPEFLTYFQNEAQLDKSGLPSDRFFAERPEGSVSTLKIQRTQQEDSAVYLCASSLGAGVYEQYFGPGTRLTVT.

This clonotype was detected only a few times. The chain is built from TRBV11-2 and TRBJ1-4; D perhaps matches TRBD1 (6 bases). The CDR3 loop spans 14 amino acids. Germline values: CDR1 SGHAT, CDR2 FQNNGV. With 4 bases removed from V and 8 bases from J, the gap between germline ends came to 14 bases. This CDR3 is CASSSRPGDEKLFF. CDR3 DNA: TGTGCCAGCAGCTCGAGGCCAGGGGACGAAAAACTGTTTTTT.

The rearrangement links TRBV12-3 or TRBV12-4 to TRBJ1-2, with D maybe TRBD1 (5 bases). V was cut by 6 bases and J by 5 bases, with 13 bases left in between. This CDR3 is built from 13 residues. The chain's CDR3 is CASSPHRQYGYTF. DNA for the CDR3: TGTGCCAGCAGCCCCCACAGACAGTATGGCTACACCTTC.

The chain uses TRBV6-2 or TRBV6-3 and TRBJ1-2, with D uncertain. Germline CDR1 reads MNHEY; CDR2 reads SVGEGT. The ends were cut back, 0 bases at V and 4 bases at J, with 12 bases in the middle. The CDR3 runs to 15 residues. The CDR3, as DNA: TGTGCCAGCAGTTACTCGCCCGTAGGAGGCTATGGCTACACCTTC. Residues: CASSYSPVGGYGYTF.

This clonotype was seen only a few times. One junction end disagrees with the germline gene, perhaps due to a read error. This rearrangement joins TRBV20-1 to TRBJ1-5; 7 positions agree with TRBD1. Germline CDR1 is DFQATT and CDR2 is SNEGSKA (reference sequence). The CDR3 sequence is 15 residues long. CDR3 coding DNA: TGCAGTGCCAGAGGGGCAGGGGGTATGGGTCAGCCCCAGCATTTT. Protein: CSARGAGGMGQPQHF.

CDR3 sequence: CATKQGLGSPLHF. The CDR3 bases are TGTGCCACTAAACAGGGCTTGGGTTCACCCCTCCACTTT. The V and J genes are TRBV6-1 and TRBJ1-6; D possibly corresponds to TRBD1 (6 bases). This CDR3 has 13 amino acids. V shed 10 bases and J shed 9 bases, with 16 bases lying between them. CDR1 and CDR2 from the germline V gene are MNHNS and SASEGT.

The V gene is TRBV19, the J gene TRBJ2-4, with 12 bases identical to TRBD2. Trimming took 5 bases from V and 5 from J; bases not matched to a gene: 1. The CDR3 consists of 14 residues. Germline V gene sequence: CDR1 LNHDA, CDR2 SQIVND (reference sequence). The CDR3 loop is CASSRLAGENIQYF. The CDR3 DNA is TGTGCCAGTAGTCGACTAGCGGGAGAAAACATTCAGTACTTC.

This rearrangement joins TRBV20-1 to TRBJ2-1, with 14 bases fitting TRBD2. The V and J ends lost 3 bases and 6 bases, in that order; junction bases with no gene match: 4. The CDR3 is 15 amino acids. Germline values: CDR1 DFQATT, CDR2 SNEGSKA (reference sequence). As DNA, the CDR3 is TGCAGTGCTAGGGGACTAGCGGGAGTCGGCAATGAGCAGTTCTTC. It encodes CSARGLAGVGNEQFF.

This clonotype was picked up a small number of times. The chain has TRBV7-9 and TRBJ2-2; possibly TRBD2 for D (6 bases). The CDR3 contains 15 residues. The V gene lost 4 bases and the J gene lost 5 bases, with 14 bases spanning the gap. Germline V gene lookup returns CDR1 SEHNR and CDR2 FQNEAQ (reference sequence). CDR3 nucleotides: TGTGCCAGCAGCTGGCGGGACGGGGGTACCGGGGAGCTGTTTTTT. It codes for CASSWRDGGTGELFF.

In its sample, this clonotype was seen a few times. The gene calls are TRBV6-1 and TRBJ2-2; 7 positions agree with TRBD1. The CDR3 contains 13 residues. Per the germline V gene, CDR1 is MNHNS and CDR2 is SASEGT. V was pared by 5 bases and J by 7 bases, with 4 bases of the junction left unmatched. In DNA, the CDR3 is TGTGCCAGCAGTCGATCAGGGGGCGGGGAGCTGTTTTTT. Residues: CASSRSGGGELFF.

The chain couples TRBV29-1 to TRBJ2-3; 7 nucleotides agree with TRBD2. V lost 1 base, J lost 0 bases, and 7 bases stayed unmatched. The germline CDR1 and CDR2 sequences are SQVTM and ANQGSEA. The CDR3 has 16 amino acids. CDR3: CSVEGLASRSTDTQYF. CDR3 nucleotides: TGCAGCGTTGAAGGACTAGCCAGTCGTAGCACAGATACGCAGTATTTT.

V usage is TRBV6-2 or TRBV6-3 and J usage is TRBJ1-1, with D possibly being TRBD1 (5 bases). Germline CDR1 MNHEY, CDR2 SVGEGT. The CDR3 contains 14 residues. V lost 8 bases and J lost 0, with 13 bases in between. The DNA of the CDR3 is TGTGCCAGCCGGGGGGACTGGATGAACACTGAAGCTTTCTTT. Its protein is CASRGDWMNTEAFF.

The chain joins TRBV4-1 to TRBJ2-5; D not certain. Trimming left V 7 bases short and J 5 bases short, with 20 bases between. The V gene's germline CDR1 is MGHRA and CDR2 YSYEKL. The CDR3 totals 15 residues. The DNA of the CDR3 is TGCGCCAGCACCTTATCAGGAGATAGAGAGGAGACCCAGTACTTC. This sequence encodes CASTLSGDREETQYF.

This clonotype was detected only a few times. V usage is TRBV28 and J usage is TRBJ2-4; 8 positions match TRBD1. This CDR3 comprises 16 residues. V gave up 3 bases and J gave up 2 bases; unmatched junction bases: 6. From germline, CDR1 is MDHEN and CDR2 SYDVKM. CDR3 nucleotide sequence: TGTGCCAGCAGTTTCCGGACAGGGCTTACCAAAAACATTCAGTACTTC. Translating gives CASSFRTGLTKNIQYF.

This clonotype has just a few counts. CDR3 coding DNA: TGCAGTCCTCTAGATCTCCAAGAGACCCAGTACTTC. This gives the protein CSPLDLQETQYF. This chain connects TRBV20-1 to TRBJ2-5; D uncertain. The CDR3 contains 12 residues. Between the trimmed V and J ends, which lost 8 bases and 1 base, there was a span of 11 bases. CDR1 and CDR2 from the germline V gene are DFQATT and SNEGSKA (reference sequence).

V gene TRBV19 combines with J gene TRBJ2-7, with TRBD1 as a possible D gene (5 bases). V was shortened by 9 bases and J by 3 bases, with 18 bases between the two germline ends. Germline values: CDR1 LNHDA, CDR2 SQIVND (reference sequence). This CDR3 region has 14 residues. The DNA of the CDR3 is TGTGCCAGCCCTGAAACTCAGGGCCACTACGAGCAGTACTTC. It codes for CASPETQGHYEQYF.

This clonotype was seen more than once but under ten times. The chain has TRBV6-1 and TRBJ1-5, with 7 bases identical to TRBD1. With V trimmed by 6 bases and J by 4 bases, 6 bases remained unmatched. In germline, CDR1 is MNHNS, CDR2 SASEGT. The CDR3 loop spans 14 amino acids. In DNA form, the CDR3 reads TGTGCCAGCAGCTTCGACAGGGCGAATCAGCCCCAGCATTTT. It codes for CASSFDRANQPQHF.

This clonotype was detected ten times or more. The gene calls are TRBV10-3 and TRBJ2-5; TRBD2 agrees at 13 bases. Looked up from germline, CDR1 is ENHRY and CDR2 is SYGVKD. This CDR3 contains 15 residues. V was pared by 3 bases and J by 3 bases, with 1 base of the junction left unmatched. The CDR3 DNA sequence: TGTGCCATCAGTGACGGGACTAGCGGGGAAGAGACCCAGTACTTC. It encodes CAISDGTSGEETQYF.